This T cell receptor beta chain was sequenced during a study of cytomegalovirus exposure and HLA in healthy donors. With 10 bases removed from V and 0 bases from J, the gap between germline ends came to 13 bases. The CDR3 has 14 amino acids. Germline V CDR1 and CDR2: MNHEY, SVGAGI. General observations from the study: Despite most TCR sequences being rare, some public TCRs occurred in many donors.

The PCR had 60 Vbeta and 13 Jbeta primers. TCRdb keeps only in-frame clones here, not all; method: immunoSEQ multiplex PCR. The sample holds more than 70,000 clones, under 80% seen once. This clone was observed a handful of times. Its specificity is unknown. This clonotype originated in a boy between 10 and 17 years old in good health and CMV-seronegative. The rearrangement links TRBV6-5 to TRBJ1-5; D gene ambiguous. The sample taken for sequencing was PBMCs. The CDR3 protein is CATGPGNSNQPQHF. The CDR3 DNA reads as TGTGCCACTGGGCCAGGCAATAGCAATCAGCCCCAGCATTTT.